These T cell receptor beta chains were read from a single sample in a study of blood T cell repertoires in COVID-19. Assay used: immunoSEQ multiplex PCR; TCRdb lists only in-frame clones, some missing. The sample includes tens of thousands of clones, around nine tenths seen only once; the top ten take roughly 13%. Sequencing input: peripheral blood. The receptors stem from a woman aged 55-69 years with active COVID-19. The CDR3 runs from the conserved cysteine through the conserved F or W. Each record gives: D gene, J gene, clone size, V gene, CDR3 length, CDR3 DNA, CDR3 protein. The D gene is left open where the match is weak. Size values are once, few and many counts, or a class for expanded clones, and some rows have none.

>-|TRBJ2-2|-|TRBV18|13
TGTGCCAGCTCACCACCTGGGCCCGGGGAGCTGTTTTTT
CASSPPGPGELFF
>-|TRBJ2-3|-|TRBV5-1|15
TGCGCCAGCAGCTTGGAGTCGCGTAGCACAGATACGCAGTATTTT
CASSLESRSTDTQYF
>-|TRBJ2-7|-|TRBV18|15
TGTGCCAGCTCACCTCCGACAGGACGGGGCTACGAGCAGTACTTC
CASSPPTGRGYEQYF
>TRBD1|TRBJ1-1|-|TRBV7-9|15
TGTGCCAGCAGAGGGGACAGGGGGATCAACACTGAAGCTTTCTTT
CASRGDRGINTEAFF
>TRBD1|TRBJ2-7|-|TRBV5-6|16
TGTGCCAGCAGCTTAGGACGTGGACAGGGTACCTACGAGCAGTACTTC
CASSLGRGQGTYEQYF
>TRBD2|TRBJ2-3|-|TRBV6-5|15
TGTGCCAGCAGGTCTAGCGGGGGGTCTACAGATACGCAGTATTTT
CASRSSGGSTDTQYF
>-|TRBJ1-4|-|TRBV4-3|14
TGCGCCAGCAGCCAAGCCCGACTTACTGAAAAACTGTTTTTT
CASSQARLTEKLFF
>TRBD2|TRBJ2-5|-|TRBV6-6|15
TGTGCCAGCAGCGTAAGCGGGGGGCTTCAAGAGACCCAGTACTTC
CASSVSGGLQETQYF
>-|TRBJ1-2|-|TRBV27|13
TGTGCCAGCAAAAAAACGGGGAACTATGGCTACACCTTC
CASKKTGNYGYTF
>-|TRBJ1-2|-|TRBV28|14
TGTGCCAGCAGTTTACACGGGGGTGGTGGAGGCTACACCTTC
CASSLHGGGGGYTF
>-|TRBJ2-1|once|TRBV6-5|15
TGTGCCAGCACCACAGGGAGCCCGGTGGGGAATGAGCAGTTCTTC
CASTTGSPVGNEQFF
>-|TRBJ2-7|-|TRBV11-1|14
TGTGCCAGCAGCGTCGGGTCCCGGACCTACGAGCAGTACTTC
CASSVGSRTYEQYF
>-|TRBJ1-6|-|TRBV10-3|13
TGTGCCATCCAACAGGGAAAAGGTTCACCCCTCCACTTT
CAIQQGKGSPLHF
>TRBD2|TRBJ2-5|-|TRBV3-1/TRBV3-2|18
TGTGCCAGCAGCCAAGATGGGCTAGCGGGGGGGCCATGGGAGACCCAGTACTTC
CASSQDGLAGGPWETQYF
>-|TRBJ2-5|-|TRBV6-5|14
TGTGCCAGCAGTAGGGGGATTACGAGAAAGACCCAGTACTTC
CASSRGITRKTQYF
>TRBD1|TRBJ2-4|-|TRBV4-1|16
TGCGCCAGCAGCCAAGTGGCAGGGGGTTGGTCGGACATTCAGTACTTC
CASSQVAGGWSDIQYF
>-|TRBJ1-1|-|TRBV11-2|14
TGTGCCAGCAGCCCGAAACCCAGGAACACTGAAGCTTTCTTT
CASSPKPRNTEAFF
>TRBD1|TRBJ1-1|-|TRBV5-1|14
TGCGCCAGTCTTGCCGGGACAGGGAACACTGAAGCTTTCTTT
CASLAGTGNTEAFF
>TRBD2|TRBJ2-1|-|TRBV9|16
TGTGCCAGCAGCGTAGGACTGCGGGGGGATTACAATGAGCAGTTCTTC
CASSVGLRGDYNEQFF
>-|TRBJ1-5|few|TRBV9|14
TGTGCCAGCAGCGTGCAGGACATCAATCAGCCCCAGCATTTT
CASSVQDINQPQHF
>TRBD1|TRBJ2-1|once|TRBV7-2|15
TGTGCCAGCAGCGCCCGGACAGGGGCCTACAATGAGCAGTTCTTC
CASSARTGAYNEQFF
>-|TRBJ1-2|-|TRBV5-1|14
TGCGCCAGCAGCTTGGCAGTAACTGCCGGGGGCTACACCTTC
CASSLAVTAGGYTF